These T cell receptor beta chains were read from a single sample in a study of T cell responses to AZD1222 COVID-19 vaccine. Only in-frame clones appear in the TCRdb table, and some are missing; sequencing was by immunoSEQ multiplex PCR. The data show 73,000 or so clones, 80% to 90% seen once. This specimen was peripheral blood, taken on day 0 of AZD1222 vaccination. These receptors all stem from an adult in good health. CDR3s include the opening cysteine and the closing phenylalanine or tryptophan. Fields, in order: CDR3 DNA, CDR3 protein, V gene, D gene, J gene, clone size. The D gene is left open where the match is weak. A clone size is listed for some rows: how often the clone was seen (once, few, many), or a class if it is expanded.

CDR3 DNA: TGTGCCAGCAGCTTAGATCTGGATCCCCAAGAGACCCAGTACTTC; CDR3 protein: CASSLDLDPQETQYF; V gene: TRBV7-9; D gene: NA; J gene: TRBJ2-5; clone size: NA
CDR3 DNA: TGTGCCAGCAGCTTGTGGGATGGGCCCCTCCACTTT; CDR3 protein: CASSLWDGPLHF; V gene: TRBV7-2; D gene: NA; J gene: TRBJ1-6; clone size: few
CDR3 DNA: TGTGCCAGCCTTCAGGCGGATCGGGATACCTACGAGCAGTACTTC; CDR3 protein: CASLQADRDTYEQYF; V gene: TRBV28; D gene: NA; J gene: TRBJ2-7; clone size: NA
CDR3 DNA: TGCGCCAGCAGCCAAGGGTGGGGGGGAGATGAAAAACTGTTTTTT; CDR3 protein: CASSQGWGGDEKLFF; V gene: TRBV4-1; D gene: NA; J gene: TRBJ1-4; clone size: few
CDR3 DNA: TGCAGTGCTGAGGTCCTCAATGAGCAGTTCTTC; CDR3 protein: CSAEVLNEQFF; V gene: TRBV20-1; D gene: NA; J gene: TRBJ2-1; clone size: NA
CDR3 DNA: TGTGCCAGCACCGTAGGGCAGGACGAGCAGTACTTC; CDR3 protein: CASTVGQDEQYF; V gene: TRBV7-9; D gene: NA; J gene: TRBJ2-7; clone size: NA
CDR3 DNA: TGTGCCAGCAGCTTGGGTCCGGCAGCGCCGAAGTTCTTC; CDR3 protein: CASSLGPAAPKFF; V gene: TRBV5-6; D gene: NA; J gene: TRBJ2-1; clone size: once
CDR3 DNA: TGTGCCATCAGGTCCGCTACTGAGGGAAACACCATATATTTT; CDR3 protein: CAIRSATEGNTIYF; V gene: TRBV10-3; D gene: NA; J gene: TRBJ1-3; clone size: once
CDR3 DNA: TGTGCCAGCAGCCCTCCGGGGCAGGGGAGAGTAGACTACACCTTC; CDR3 protein: CASSPPGQGRVDYTF; V gene: TRBV7-9; D gene: NA; J gene: TRBJ1-2; clone size: NA
CDR3 DNA: TGTGCCAGCAGCTCCCGGACTAGCGGGGACGGGGAGACCCAGTACTTC; CDR3 protein: CASSSRTSGDGETQYF; V gene: TRBV13; D gene: TRBD2; J gene: TRBJ2-5; clone size: NA
CDR3 DNA: TGTGCCACCAGCACCCCGGGGCCGGCAGAGACCCAGTACTTC; CDR3 protein: CATSTPGPAETQYF; V gene: TRBV15; D gene: NA; J gene: TRBJ2-5; clone size: NA
CDR3 DNA: TGTGCCAGCAGCCCGGACTTATCCGGGACATCGGCATCACCCCTCCACTTT; CDR3 protein: CASSPDLSGTSASPLHF; V gene: TRBV5-4; D gene: NA; J gene: TRBJ1-6; clone size: NA
CDR3 DNA: TGTGCCAGCAGCCGGGACAGGGTTGAAGCTAGCACAGATACGCAGTATTTT; CDR3 protein: CASSRDRVEASTDTQYF; V gene: TRBV13; D gene: TRBD1; J gene: TRBJ2-3; clone size: NA
CDR3 DNA: TGTGCCAGCAGTGAGTGGACAGATACGCAGTATTTT; CDR3 protein: CASSEWTDTQYF; V gene: TRBV2; D gene: NA; J gene: TRBJ2-3; clone size: NA
CDR3 DNA: TGCACCAGCAGCCAAGGAAGTGTGGGGGCGGGAGAGCGGCGAGAGACCCAGTACTTC; CDR3 protein: CTSSQGSVGAGERRETQYF; V gene: TRBV1; D gene: NA; J gene: TRBJ2-5; clone size: NA
CDR3 DNA: TGTGCCAGCAGCTTAACGGGCGGTCGGAACAATGAGCAGTTCTTC; CDR3 protein: CASSLTGGRNNEQFF; V gene: TRBV7-9; D gene: NA; J gene: TRBJ2-1; clone size: NA
CDR3 DNA: TGTGCCAGTAGTATGATAGGAGGAGGGTTTCAGCCCCAGCATTTT; CDR3 protein: CASSMIGGGFQPQHF; V gene: TRBV19; D gene: NA; J gene: TRBJ1-5; clone size: NA
CDR3 DNA: TGTGCCAGCCTTGGGGTAGGAACCAGCACAGATACGCAGTATTTT; CDR3 protein: CASLGVGTSTDTQYF; V gene: TRBV2; D gene: NA; J gene: TRBJ2-3; clone size: NA